A selection of T cell receptor beta chains follows, all from one sample in a study of T and B cells in COVID-19 patients. TCRdb itself ran the multiplex PCR reads through MiXCR, one entry per CDR3 protein. The sample shows around 15,000 distinct CDR3 sequences, under 30% of them seen only once. Sequencing was done on a sample of blood. These receptors all stem from a human donor who had recovered from COVID-19. Each CDR3 is given with its conserved first and last residue. Each record gives: clone size, D gene, V gene, J gene, CDR3 protein, CDR3 DNA. A D gene is named only where the DNA matches it firmly. Clone size is shown for a subset of rows, as once, few, many or a class of expanded clone.

>many|TRBD2|TRBV5-6|TRBJ2-7
CASSLQASGGYEQYF
TGTGCCAGCAGCTTGCAGGCTAGCGGGGGATACGAGCAGTACTTC
>many|-|TRBV12-3/TRBV12-4|TRBJ2-5
CASSFRHEETQYF
TGTGCCAGCAGTTTTCGACACGAAGAGACCCAGTACTTC
>few|-|TRBV4-3|TRBJ2-7
CASSHQQGYEQYF
TGCGCCAGCAGCCATCAACAGGGCTACGAGCAGTACTTC
>-|-|TRBV6-5|TRBJ2-5
CASSYSGDWQETQYF
TGTGCCAGCAGTTACTCCGGGGATTGGCAAGAGACCCAGTACTTC
>-|TRBD1|TRBV6-2/TRBV6-3|TRBJ2-3
CASSYQGVNTDTQYF
TGTGCCAGCAGTTACCAGGGGGTAAACACAGATACGCAGTATTTT
>few|-|TRBV6-6|TRBJ1-5
CASSLLGAGSNQPQHF
TGTGCCAGCAGTCTACTTGGGGCTGGCAGCAATCAGCCCCAGCATTTT
>medium-sized|-|TRBV6-5|TRBJ2-2
CASSYSALGGVTGELFF
TGTGCCAGCAGTTATTCCGCGCTTGGGGGAGTAACCGGGGAGCTGTTTTTT
>medium-sized|-|TRBV29-1|TRBJ2-1
CSVLAGGNYEQFF
TGCAGCGTTCTGGCAGGGGGGAATTATGAGCAGTTCTTC
>-|-|TRBV5-6|TRBJ2-5
CASSWGAGAGETQYF
TGTGCCAGCAGCTGGGGTGCGGGGGCTGGGGAGACCCAGTACTTC
>-|-|TRBV7-2|TRBJ2-3
CASSLFRGDTQYF
TGTGCCAGCAGCTTATTTCGGGGGGATACGCAGTATTTT
>few|-|TRBV5-6|TRBJ2-7
CASSFYYPGGPYEQYF
TGTGCCAGCAGCTTCTATTATCCCGGCGGACCCTACGAGCAGTACTTC
>many|-|TRBV19|TRBJ1-3
CASSILDPSGNTIYF
TGTGCCAGTAGTATACTGGACCCCTCTGGAAACACCATATATTTT
>few|-|TRBV12-3/TRBV12-4|TRBJ2-7
CASSLPSYEQYF
TGTGCCAGCAGTTTACCGAGCTACGAGCAGTACTTC
>medium-sized|-|TRBV19|TRBJ1-3
CASTQGTGNTIYF
TGTGCCAGTACACAGGGAACTGGAAACACCATATATTTT
>-|-|TRBV4-3|TRBJ2-1
CASSLAAGQSYNEQFF
TGCGCCAGCAGTCTCGCGGCCGGACAGTCCTACAATGAGCAGTTCTTC
>-|-|TRBV7-2|TRBJ2-7
CASSLGGRTTPYEQYF
TGTGCCAGCAGCTTAGGGGGGCGGACTACCCCCTACGAGCAGTACTTC
>medium-sized|TRBD1|TRBV27|TRBJ2-2
CASSVGTVVTGELFF
TGTGCCAGCAGCGTCGGGACAGTAGTCACCGGGGAGCTGTTTTTT
>-|TRBD1|TRBV20-1|TRBJ2-7
CSARDPGQGDEQYF
TGCAGTGCTAGAGATCCGGGACAGGGGGACGAGCAGTACTTC
>-|TRBD1|TRBV5-4|TRBJ2-7
CASSWDSYSSYEQYF
TGTGCCAGCAGCTGGGACAGTTATAGCTCCTACGAGCAGTACTTC
>-|-|TRBV6-1|TRBJ2-1
CASSENEALEGSNEQFF
TGTGCCAGCAGTGAAAATGAGGCATTGGAGGGCAGCAATGAGCAGTTCTTC
>-|-|TRBV7-3|TRBJ1-5
CASSRTVNQPQHF
TGTGCCAGCAGCCGGACGGTCAATCAGCCCCAGCATTTT
>-|TRBD1|TRBV28|TRBJ2-4
CASSPGQGYSKNIQYF
TGTGCCAGCAGTCCAGGACAGGGGTATTCCAAAAACATTCAGTACTTC
>-|-|TRBV24-1|TRBJ1-2
CATSEYGLGYTF
TGTGCCACCAGTGAGTACGGGTTAGGCTACACCTTC
>medium-sized|-|TRBV6-5|TRBJ1-6
CASSYGGLNSPLHF
TGTGCCAGCAGTTACGGCGGCCTGAATTCACCCCTCCACTTT
>many|-|TRBV6-5|TRBJ1-4
CASSLGGKEKLFF
TGTGCCAGCAGTCTAGGGGGGAAAGAAAAACTGTTTTTT
>few|-|TRBV24-1|TRBJ2-7
CATSDFPGGEQYF
TGTGCCACCAGTGATTTCCCCGGGGGTGAGCAGTACTTC
>medium-sized|-|TRBV18|TRBJ2-3
CASSEQGGGTQYF
TGTGCCAGCTCGGAACAGGGAGGGGGTACGCAGTATTTT
>medium-sized|-|TRBV15|TRBJ1-2
CATSRDLGRNYGYTF
TGTGCCACCAGCAGAGATCTGGGCAGAAACTATGGCTACACCTTC
>medium-sized|-|TRBV18|TRBJ2-2
CASSPVASNTGELFF
TGTGCCAGCTCACCAGTGGCCTCGAACACCGGGGAGCTGTTTTTT
>medium-sized|-|TRBV19|TRBJ1-4
CASLHLSGGEKLFF
TGTGCCAGCCTACATCTGTCGGGCGGCGAAAAACTGTTTTTT
>-|TRBD1|TRBV20-1|TRBJ2-7
CSARVDGTGVSYEQYF
TGCAGTGCTAGAGTGGATGGGACAGGGGTCTCCTACGAGCAGTACTTC